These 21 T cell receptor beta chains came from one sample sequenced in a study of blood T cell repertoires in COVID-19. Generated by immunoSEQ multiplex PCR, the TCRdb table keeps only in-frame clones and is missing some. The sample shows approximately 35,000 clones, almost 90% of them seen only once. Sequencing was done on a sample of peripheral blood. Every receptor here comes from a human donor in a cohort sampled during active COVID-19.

The chain's CDR3 is CASSLGLAGTYEQYF. The CDR3 DNA reads as TGTGCCAGCAGCTTAGGTCTAGCGGGAACCTACGAGCAGTACTTC. This chain uses TRBV7-2 with TRBJ2-7, with 9 bases matching TRBD2. This CDR3 has 15 residues. The ends lost 1 base at V and 2 bases at J; junction bases unmatched: 3. Germline V gene sequence: CDR1 SGHTA, CDR2 FQGNSA.

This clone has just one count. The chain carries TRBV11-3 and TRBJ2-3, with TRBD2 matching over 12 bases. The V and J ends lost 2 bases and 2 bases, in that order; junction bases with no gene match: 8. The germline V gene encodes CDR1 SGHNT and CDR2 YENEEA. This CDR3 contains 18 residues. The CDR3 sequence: CASSLSGLAGGYTDTQYF. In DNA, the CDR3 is TGTGCCAGCAGCTTATCCGGTCTAGCGGGAGGGTACACAGATACGCAGTATTTT.

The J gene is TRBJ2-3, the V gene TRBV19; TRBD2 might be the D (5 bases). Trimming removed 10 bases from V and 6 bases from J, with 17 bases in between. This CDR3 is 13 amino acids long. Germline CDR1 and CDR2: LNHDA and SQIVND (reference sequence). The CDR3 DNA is TGTGCCACCACCGGGATCCTGGGCGATACGCAGTATTTT. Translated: CATTGILGDTQYF. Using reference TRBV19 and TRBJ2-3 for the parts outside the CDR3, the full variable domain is DGGITQSPKYLFRKEGQNVTLSCEQNLNHDAMYWYRQDPGQGLRLIYYSQIVNDFQKGDIAEGYSVSREKKESFPLTVTSAQKNPTAFYLCATTGILGDTQYFGPGTRLTVL.

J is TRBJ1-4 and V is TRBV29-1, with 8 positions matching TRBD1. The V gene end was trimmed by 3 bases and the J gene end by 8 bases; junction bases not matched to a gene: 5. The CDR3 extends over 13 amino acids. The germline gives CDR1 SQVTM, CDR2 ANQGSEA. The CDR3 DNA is TGCAGCGTTGAGGACAGGGTCAGCGAAAAACTGTTTTTT. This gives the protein CSVEDRVSEKLFF.

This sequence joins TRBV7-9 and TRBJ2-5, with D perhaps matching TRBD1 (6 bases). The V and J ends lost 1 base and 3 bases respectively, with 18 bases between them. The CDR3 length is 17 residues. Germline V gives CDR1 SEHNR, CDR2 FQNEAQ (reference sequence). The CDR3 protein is CASSLVTGLGWEETQYF. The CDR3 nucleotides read TGTGCCAGCAGCTTAGTAACAGGGCTCGGTTGGGAAGAGACCCAGTACTTC. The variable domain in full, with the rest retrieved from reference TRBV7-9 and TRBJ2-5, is DTGVSQNPRHKITKRGQNVTFRCDPISEHNRLYWYRQTLGQGPEFLTYFQNEAQLEKSRLLSDRFSAERPKGSFSTLEIQRTEQGDSAMYLCASSLVTGLGWEETQYFGPGTRLLVL.

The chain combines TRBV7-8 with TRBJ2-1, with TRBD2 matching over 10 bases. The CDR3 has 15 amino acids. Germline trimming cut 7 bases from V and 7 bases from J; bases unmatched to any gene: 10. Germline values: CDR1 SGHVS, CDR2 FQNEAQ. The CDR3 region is CASKPRAGGPNEQFF. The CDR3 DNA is TGTGCCAGCAAGCCTCGAGCGGGAGGGCCGAATGAGCAGTTCTTC.

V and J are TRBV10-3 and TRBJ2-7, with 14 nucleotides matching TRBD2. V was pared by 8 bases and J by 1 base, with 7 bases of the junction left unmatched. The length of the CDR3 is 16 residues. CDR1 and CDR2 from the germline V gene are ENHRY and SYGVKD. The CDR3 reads CAIQDGTSGGSYEQYF. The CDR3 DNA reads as TGTGCCATCCAAGACGGGACTAGCGGGGGTTCCTACGAGCAGTACTTC.

This CDR3 reads CASSTRTGKGYTF. The CDR3 bases are TGTGCCAGCAGTACTCGGACAGGGAAAGGCTACACCTTC. The V call is TRBV28, the J call TRBJ1-2; the match to TRBD1 covers 8 bases. The V and J ends lost 5 bases and 8 bases, in that order; junction bases with no gene match: 7. The V gene's germline CDR1 is MDHEN and CDR2 SYDVKM. The CDR3 has 13 residues.

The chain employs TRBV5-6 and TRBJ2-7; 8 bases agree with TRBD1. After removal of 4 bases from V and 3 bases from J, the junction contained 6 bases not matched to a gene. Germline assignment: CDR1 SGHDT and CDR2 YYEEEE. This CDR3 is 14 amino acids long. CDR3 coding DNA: TGTGCCAGCAGCCCAGGGACAGGTATCTACGAGCAGTACTTC. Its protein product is CASSPGTGIYEQYF.

CDR3 DNA: TGTGCCAGCTCCCCCCCTAGCGGGAGGGACACCGGGGAGCTGTTTTTT. It is translated as CASSPPSGRDTGELFF. The rearrangement links TRBV13 to TRBJ2-2, with TRBD2 matching over 12 bases. This CDR3 has 16 amino acids. CDR1 and CDR2 from the germline V gene are PRHDT and FYEKMQ (reference sequence). Trimming removed 8 bases from V and 3 bases from J; junction bases left unmatched: 7.

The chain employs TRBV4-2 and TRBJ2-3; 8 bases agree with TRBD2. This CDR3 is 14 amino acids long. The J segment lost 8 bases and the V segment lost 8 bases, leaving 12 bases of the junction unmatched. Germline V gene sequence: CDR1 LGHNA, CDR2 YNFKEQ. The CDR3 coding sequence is TGTGCCAGCGGCGCGGGGGGCCCCCTCGGTACGCAGTATTTT. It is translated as CASGAGGPLGTQYF.

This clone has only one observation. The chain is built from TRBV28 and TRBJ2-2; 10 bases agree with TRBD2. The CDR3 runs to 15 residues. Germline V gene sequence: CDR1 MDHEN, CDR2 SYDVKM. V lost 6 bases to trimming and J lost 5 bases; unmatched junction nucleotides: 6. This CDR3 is CASRTSGKGTGELFF. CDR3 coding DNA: TGTGCCAGCAGAACTAGCGGGAAGGGGACCGGGGAGCTGTTTTTT.

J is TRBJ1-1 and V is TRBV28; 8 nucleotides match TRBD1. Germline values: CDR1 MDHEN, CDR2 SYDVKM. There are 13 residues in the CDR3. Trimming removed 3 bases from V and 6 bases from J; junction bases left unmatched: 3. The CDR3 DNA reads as TGTGCCAGCAGTTTTGAGGACAGGGCTGAAGCTTTCTTT. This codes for CASSFEDRAEAFF.

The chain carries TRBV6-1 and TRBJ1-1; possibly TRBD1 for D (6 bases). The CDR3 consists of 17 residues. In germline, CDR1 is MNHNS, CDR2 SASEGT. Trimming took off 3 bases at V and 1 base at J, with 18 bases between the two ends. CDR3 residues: CASSELGAWTENTEAFF. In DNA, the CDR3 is TGTGCCAGCAGTGAGCTAGGGGCATGGACAGAGAACACTGAAGCTTTCTTT.

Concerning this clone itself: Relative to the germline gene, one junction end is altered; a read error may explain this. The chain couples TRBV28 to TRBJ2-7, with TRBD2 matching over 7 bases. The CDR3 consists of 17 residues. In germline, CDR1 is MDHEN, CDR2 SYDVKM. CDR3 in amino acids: CASRGLGSSGSSYEQCF. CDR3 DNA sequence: TGTGCCAGCAGGGGCTTGGGGTCTAGCGGTAGCTCCTACGAGCAGTGCTTC.

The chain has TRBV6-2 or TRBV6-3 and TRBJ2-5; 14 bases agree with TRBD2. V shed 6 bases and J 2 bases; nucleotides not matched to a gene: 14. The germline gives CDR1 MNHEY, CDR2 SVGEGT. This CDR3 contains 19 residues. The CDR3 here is CASSITPGLAGDDQETQYF. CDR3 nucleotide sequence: TGTGCCAGCAGCATAACTCCGGGACTAGCGGGAGACGATCAAGAGACCCAGTACTTC.

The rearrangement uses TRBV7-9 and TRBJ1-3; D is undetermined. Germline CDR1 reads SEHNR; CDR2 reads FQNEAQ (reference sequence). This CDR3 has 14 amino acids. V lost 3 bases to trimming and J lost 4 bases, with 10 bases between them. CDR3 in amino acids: CASSFGSSGNTIYF. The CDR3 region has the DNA TGTGCCAGCAGCTTTGGGAGTTCAGGAAACACCATATATTTT.

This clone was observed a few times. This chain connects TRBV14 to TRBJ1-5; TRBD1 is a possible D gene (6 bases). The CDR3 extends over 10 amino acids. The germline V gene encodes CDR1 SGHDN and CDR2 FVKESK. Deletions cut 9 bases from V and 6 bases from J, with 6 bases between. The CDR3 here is CARGGQPQHF. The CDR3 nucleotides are TGTGCCAGAGGGGGTCAGCCCCAGCATTTT.

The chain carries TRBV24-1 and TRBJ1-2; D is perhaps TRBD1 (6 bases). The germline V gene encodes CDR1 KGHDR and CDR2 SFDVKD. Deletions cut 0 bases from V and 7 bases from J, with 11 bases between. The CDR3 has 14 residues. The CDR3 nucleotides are TGTGCCACCAGTGATTTGTTGGGGGCGGGTGGCTACACCTTC. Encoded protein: CATSDLLGAGGYTF.

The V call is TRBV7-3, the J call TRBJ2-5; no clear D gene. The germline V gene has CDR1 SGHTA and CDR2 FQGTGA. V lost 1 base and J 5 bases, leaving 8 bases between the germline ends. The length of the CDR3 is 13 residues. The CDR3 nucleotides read TGTGCCAGCAGCTTAAGCCCCCAGGAGACCCAGTACTTC. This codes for CASSLSPQETQYF.

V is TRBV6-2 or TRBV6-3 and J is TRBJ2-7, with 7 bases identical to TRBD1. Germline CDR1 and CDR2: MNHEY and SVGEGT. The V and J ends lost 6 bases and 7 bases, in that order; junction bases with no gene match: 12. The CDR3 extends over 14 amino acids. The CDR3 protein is CASSSTYRGQEQYF. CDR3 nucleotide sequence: TGTGCCAGCAGCTCAACCTACAGGGGCCAGGAGCAGTACTTC.